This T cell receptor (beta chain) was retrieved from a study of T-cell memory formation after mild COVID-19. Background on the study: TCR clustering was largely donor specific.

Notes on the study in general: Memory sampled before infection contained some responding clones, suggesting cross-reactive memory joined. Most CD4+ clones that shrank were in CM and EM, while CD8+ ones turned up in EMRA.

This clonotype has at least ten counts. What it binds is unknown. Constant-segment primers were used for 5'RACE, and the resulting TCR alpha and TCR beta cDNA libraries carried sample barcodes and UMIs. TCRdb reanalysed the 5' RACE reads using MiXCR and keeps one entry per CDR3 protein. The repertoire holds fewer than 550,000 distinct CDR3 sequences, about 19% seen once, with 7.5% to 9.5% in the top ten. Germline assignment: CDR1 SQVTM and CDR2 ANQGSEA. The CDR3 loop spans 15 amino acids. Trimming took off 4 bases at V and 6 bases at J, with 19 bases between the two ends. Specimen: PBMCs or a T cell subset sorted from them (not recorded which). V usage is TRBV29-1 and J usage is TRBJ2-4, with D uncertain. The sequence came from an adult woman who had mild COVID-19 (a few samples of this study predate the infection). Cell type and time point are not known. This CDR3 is CSVGAATILGNIQYF. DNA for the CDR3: TGCAGCGTTGGGGCCGCCACTATCTTGGGAAACATTCAGTACTTC.